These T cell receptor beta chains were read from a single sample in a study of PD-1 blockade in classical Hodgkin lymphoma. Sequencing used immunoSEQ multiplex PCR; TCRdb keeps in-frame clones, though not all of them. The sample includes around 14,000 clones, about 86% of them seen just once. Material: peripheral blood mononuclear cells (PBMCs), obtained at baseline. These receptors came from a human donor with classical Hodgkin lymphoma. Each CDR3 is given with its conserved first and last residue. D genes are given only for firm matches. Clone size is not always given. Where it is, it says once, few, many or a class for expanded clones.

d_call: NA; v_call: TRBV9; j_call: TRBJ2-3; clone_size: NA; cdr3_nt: TGTGCCAGCAGCGTAGACCCCCAGGATACGCAGTATTTT; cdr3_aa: CASSVDPQDTQYF
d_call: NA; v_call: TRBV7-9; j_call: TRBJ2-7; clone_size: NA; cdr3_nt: TGTGCCAGCAGCTTGGACGGCTCCTACGAGCAGTACTTC; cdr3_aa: CASSLDGSYEQYF
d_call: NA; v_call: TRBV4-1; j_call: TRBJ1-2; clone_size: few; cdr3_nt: TGCGCCAGCAGCCAAGGAGACAGTGCTAACTATGGCTACACCTTC; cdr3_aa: CASSQGDSANYGYTF
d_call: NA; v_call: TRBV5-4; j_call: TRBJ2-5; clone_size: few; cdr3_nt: TGTGCCAGCAGCGTTGGGGGCAGCCAAGAGACCCAGTACTTC; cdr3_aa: CASSVGGSQETQYF
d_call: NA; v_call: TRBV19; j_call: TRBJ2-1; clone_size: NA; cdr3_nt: TGTGCCAGTAGTAAGGCAGGGATACTGTACAATGAGCAGTTCTTC; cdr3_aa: CASSKAGILYNEQFF
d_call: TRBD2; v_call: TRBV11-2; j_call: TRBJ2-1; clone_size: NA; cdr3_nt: TGTGCCAGCAGCTTAGGCCCCACTAGCGGGAGCGGTAATGAGCAGTTCTTC; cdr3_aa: CASSLGPTSGSGNEQFF
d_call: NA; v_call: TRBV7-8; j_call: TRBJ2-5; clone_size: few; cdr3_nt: TGTGCCACCAGGGGAGGGGAAGAGACCCAGTACTTC; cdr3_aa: CATRGGEETQYF
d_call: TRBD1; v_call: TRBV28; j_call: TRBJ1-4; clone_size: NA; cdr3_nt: TGTGCCAGCAGCATAATGGGACAGTCATATGAAAAACTGTTTTTT; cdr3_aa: CASSIMGQSYEKLFF
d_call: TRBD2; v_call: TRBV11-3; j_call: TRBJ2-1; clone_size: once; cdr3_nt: TGTGCCAGCAGCTCCGGCGGGAGCCACAATGAGCAGTTCTTC; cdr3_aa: CASSSGGSHNEQFF
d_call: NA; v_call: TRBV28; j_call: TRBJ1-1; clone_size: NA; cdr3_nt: TGTGCCAGCAGTTTGATAATGAACACTGAAGCTTTCTTT; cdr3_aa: CASSLIMNTEAFF
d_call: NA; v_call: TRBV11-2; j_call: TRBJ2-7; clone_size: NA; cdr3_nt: TGTGCCAGCAGCTTAGATTGGGAGGACGAGCAGTACTTC; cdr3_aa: CASSLDWEDEQYF
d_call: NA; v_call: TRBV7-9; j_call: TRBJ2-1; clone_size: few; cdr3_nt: TGTGCCAGCAGCTTAGAATTCGGCGTCTACAATGAGCAGTTCTTC; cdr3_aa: CASSLEFGVYNEQFF
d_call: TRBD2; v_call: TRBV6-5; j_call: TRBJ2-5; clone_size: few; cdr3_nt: TGTGCCAGCAGTTACTCATCAGGGACGGGGGGAGAGACCCAGTACTTC; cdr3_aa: CASSYSSGTGGETQYF
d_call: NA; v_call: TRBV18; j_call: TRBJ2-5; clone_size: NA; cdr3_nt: TGTGCCAGCTCAACGGACTTGCAAGAGACCCAGTACTTC; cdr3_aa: CASSTDLQETQYF
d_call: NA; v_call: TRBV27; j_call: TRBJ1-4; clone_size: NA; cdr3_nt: TGTGCCAGCAGTTTACCCGACGGAAAACTGTTTTTT; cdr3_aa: CASSLPDGKLFF
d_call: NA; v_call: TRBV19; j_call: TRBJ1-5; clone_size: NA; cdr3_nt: TGTGCCAGTAGTATCTTGGGGGGATTGGGGAATCAGCCCCAGCATTTT; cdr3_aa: CASSILGGLGNQPQHF
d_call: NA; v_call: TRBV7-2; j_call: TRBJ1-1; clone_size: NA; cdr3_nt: TGTGCCAGCAGCACCGGGCAGGGCACTGAAGCTTTCTTT; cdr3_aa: CASSTGQGTEAFF